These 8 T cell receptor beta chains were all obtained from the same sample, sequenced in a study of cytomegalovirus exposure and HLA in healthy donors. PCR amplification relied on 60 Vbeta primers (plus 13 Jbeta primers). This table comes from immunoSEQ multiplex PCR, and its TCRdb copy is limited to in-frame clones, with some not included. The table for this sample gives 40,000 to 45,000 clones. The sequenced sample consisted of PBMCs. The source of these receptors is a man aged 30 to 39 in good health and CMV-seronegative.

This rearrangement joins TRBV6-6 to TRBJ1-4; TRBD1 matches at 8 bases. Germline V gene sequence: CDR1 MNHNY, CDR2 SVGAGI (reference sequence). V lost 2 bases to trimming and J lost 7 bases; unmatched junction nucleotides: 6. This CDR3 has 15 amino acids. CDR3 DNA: TGTGCCAGCAGTTACCTTACAGGGGGACGTGAAAAACTGTTTTTT. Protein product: CASSYLTGGREKLFF.

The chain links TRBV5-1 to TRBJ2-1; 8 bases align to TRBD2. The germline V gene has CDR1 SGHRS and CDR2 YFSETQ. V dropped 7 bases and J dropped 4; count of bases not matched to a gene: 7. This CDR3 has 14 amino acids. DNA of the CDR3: TGCGCCAGCCGCCCTAGCGGGCCTTACAATGAGCAGTTCTTC. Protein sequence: CASRPSGPYNEQFF. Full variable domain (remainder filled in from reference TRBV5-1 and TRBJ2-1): KAGVTQTPRYLIKTRGQQVTLSCSPISGHRSVSWYQQTPGQGLQFLFEYFSETQRNKGNFPGRFSGRQFSNSRSEMNVSTLELGDSALYLCASRPSGPYNEQFFGPGTRLTVL.

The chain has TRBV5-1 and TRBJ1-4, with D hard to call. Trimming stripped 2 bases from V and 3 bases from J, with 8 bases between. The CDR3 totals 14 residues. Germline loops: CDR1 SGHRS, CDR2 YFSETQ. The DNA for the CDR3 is TGCGCCAGCAGCTTCGACTCGGCTAATGAAAAACTGTTTTTT. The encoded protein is CASSFDSANEKLFF.

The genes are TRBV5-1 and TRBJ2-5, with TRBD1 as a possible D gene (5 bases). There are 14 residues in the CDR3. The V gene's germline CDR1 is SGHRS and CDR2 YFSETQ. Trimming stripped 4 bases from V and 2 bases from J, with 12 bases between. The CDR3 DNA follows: TGCGCCAGCAGCCCAAGACAGACTCAAGAGACCCAGTACTTC. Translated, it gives CASSPRQTQETQYF. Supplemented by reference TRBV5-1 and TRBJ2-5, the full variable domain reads KAGVTQTPRYLIKTRGQQVTLSCSPISGHRSVSWYQQTPGQGLQFLFEYFSETQRNKGNFPGRFSGRQFSNSRSEMNVSTLELGDSALYLCASSPRQTQETQYFGPGTRLLVL.

CDR3 residues: CASRDDTPYEQYF. The DNA of the CDR3 is TGTGCCAGCAGGGATGACACCCCCTACGAGCAGTACTTC. This chain connects TRBV6-6 to TRBJ2-7; the D is unclear. The CDR3 contains 13 residues. Germline V CDR1 and CDR2: MNHNY, SVGAGI (reference sequence). V lost 6 bases, J lost 2 bases, and 11 bases lay in between.

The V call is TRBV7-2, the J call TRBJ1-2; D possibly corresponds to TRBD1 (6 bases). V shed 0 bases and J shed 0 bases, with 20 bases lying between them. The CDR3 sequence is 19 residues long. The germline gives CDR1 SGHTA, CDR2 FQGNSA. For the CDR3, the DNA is TGTACCAGCAGCTTAGCCTTTTCTCTCCAGGGGAAAGCTAACTATGGCTACACCTTC. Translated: CTSSLAFSLQGKANYGYTF.

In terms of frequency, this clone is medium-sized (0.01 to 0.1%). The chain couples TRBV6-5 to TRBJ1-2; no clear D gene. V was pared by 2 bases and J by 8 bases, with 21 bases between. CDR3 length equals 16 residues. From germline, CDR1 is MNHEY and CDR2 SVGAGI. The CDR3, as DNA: TGTGCCAGCAGTTACAGCCCGGAAAGATTAGCTGGAGGCTACACCTTC. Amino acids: CASSYSPERLAGGYTF.

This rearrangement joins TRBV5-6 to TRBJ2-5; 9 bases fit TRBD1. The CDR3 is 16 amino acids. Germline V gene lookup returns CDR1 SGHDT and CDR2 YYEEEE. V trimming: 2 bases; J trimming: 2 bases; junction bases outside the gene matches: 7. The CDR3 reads CASSLLTGGNQETQYF. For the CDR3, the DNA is TGTGCCAGCAGCTTATTGACAGGGGGAAATCAAGAGACCCAGTACTTC.